Reported below is one T cell receptor (beta chain). Antigen unknown. This CDR3 has 14 residues. CDR1 and CDR2 (germline): MDHEN, SYDVKM. V lost 5 bases and J 0 bases, leaving 11 bases between the germline ends. 5'-RACE, quantitative and with molecular barcodes, yielded the TCR beta libraries. TCRdb recomputed calls from the 5' RACE reads with MiXCR, one row per CDR3 protein. Of around 130,000 distinct CDR3 sequences listed, roughly 18% are singletons. The data originate from a study of CD8 T cells in ankylosing spondylitis. General study points: There was a TCR beta motif, made of several highly homologous variants, that appeared characteristic of ankylosing spondylitis blood.

The source is a male donor with ankylosing spondylitis. The rearrangement joins TRBV28 to TRBJ2-7; D not certain. The sequencing sample was made of blood, either unsorted or a sorted T cell fraction (not recorded which). The CDR3 protein is CASSPKGPSYEQYF. In DNA form, the CDR3 reads TGTGCCAGCAGTCCTAAAGGTCCCTCCTACGAGCAGTACTTC. Based on the CDR3 plus reference TRBV28 and TRBJ2-7, the full variable domain is DVKVTQSSRYLVKRTGEKVFLECVQDMDHENMFWYRQDPGLGLRLIYFSYDVKMKEKGDIPEGYSVSREKKERFSLILESASTNQTSMYLCASSPKGPSYEQYFGPGTRLTVT.